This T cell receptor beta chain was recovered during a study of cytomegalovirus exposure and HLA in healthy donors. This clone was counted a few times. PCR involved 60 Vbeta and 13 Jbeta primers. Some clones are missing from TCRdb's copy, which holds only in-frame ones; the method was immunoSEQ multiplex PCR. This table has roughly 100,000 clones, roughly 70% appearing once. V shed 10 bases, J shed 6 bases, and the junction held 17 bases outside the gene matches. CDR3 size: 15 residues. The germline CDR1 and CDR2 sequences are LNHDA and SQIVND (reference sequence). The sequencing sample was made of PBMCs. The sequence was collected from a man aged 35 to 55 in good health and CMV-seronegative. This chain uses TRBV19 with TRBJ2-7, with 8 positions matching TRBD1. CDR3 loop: CAIIPRTGNLAEQYF. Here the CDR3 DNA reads TGTGCCATTATTCCTAGGACAGGGAATCTTGCCGAGCAGTACTTC.